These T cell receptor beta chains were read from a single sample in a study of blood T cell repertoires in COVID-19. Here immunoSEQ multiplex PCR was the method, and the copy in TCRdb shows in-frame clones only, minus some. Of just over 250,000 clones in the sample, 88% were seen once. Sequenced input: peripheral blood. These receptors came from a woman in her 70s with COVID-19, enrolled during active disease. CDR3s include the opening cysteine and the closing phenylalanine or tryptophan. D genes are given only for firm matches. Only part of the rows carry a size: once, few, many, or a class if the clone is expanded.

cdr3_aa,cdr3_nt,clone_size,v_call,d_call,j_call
CASSLWLGGNFKPQHF,TGTGCCAGCAGTTTATGGCTAGGGGGTAATTTTAAGCCCCAGCATTTT,-,TRBV28,-,TRBJ1-5
CASSFSPGTEAFF,TGTGCCAGCAGTTTCTCCCCGGGCACTGAAGCTTTCTTT,-,TRBV28,-,TRBJ1-1
CASSEGRHTRSGAFF,TGTGCCAGCAGTGAAGGAAGGCACACGCGGTCCGGAGCTTTCTTT,once,TRBV6-4,-,TRBJ1-1
CASSFLDRDNSPLHF,TGTGCCAGCAGTTTCCTAGACAGGGATAATTCACCCCTCCACTTT,few,TRBV28,TRBD1,TRBJ1-6
CAWTSGTYYEQYF,TGTGCCTGGACTAGCGGGACATACTACGAGCAGTACTTC,-,TRBV30,TRBD2,TRBJ2-7
CASSEEAGTSGSREQFF,TGTGCCAGCAGCGAAGAGGCCGGGACTAGCGGGAGTAGAGAGCAGTTCTTC,-,TRBV7-8,TRBD2,TRBJ2-1
CTSSHRVLAGLSYNEQFF,TGCACCAGCAGCCATAGAGTGCTAGCGGGCCTCTCCTACAATGAGCAGTTCTTC,-,TRBV1,-,TRBJ2-1
CASSFGQTDTQYF,TGTGCCAGCAGCTTTGGACAAACAGATACGCAGTATTTT,-,TRBV5-4,-,TRBJ2-3
CASSAVDRGRFNEQFF,TGTGCCAGCAGTGCCGTGGACAGGGGTAGGTTCAATGAGCAGTTCTTC,-,TRBV6-1,TRBD1,TRBJ2-1
CASRSTSGPSYEQYF,TGTGCCAGCAGATCCACTAGCGGGCCCTCTTACGAGCAGTACTTC,-,TRBV7-2,TRBD2,TRBJ2-7
CASTSGGAGYGYTF,TGTGCCAGCACCTCAGGAGGGGCGGGCTATGGCTACACCTTC,-,TRBV28,-,TRBJ1-2
CASSIGLYNEQFF,TGTGCCAGTAGTATCGGACTTTACAATGAGCAGTTCTTC,-,TRBV19,-,TRBJ2-1
CAWSGTGGNEQYF,TGTGCCTGGAGTGGGACAGGGGGCAACGAGCAGTACTTC,-,TRBV30,TRBD1,TRBJ2-7
CASSWGGLAGSDTQYF,TGTGCCAGCAGCTGGGGAGGGCTAGCGGGATCGGATACGCAGTATTTT,-,TRBV11-2,TRBD2,TRBJ2-3
CASSAYRGDQPQHF,TGTGCCAGCAGCGCATACAGGGGAGATCAGCCCCAGCATTTT,-,TRBV6-4,TRBD1,TRBJ1-5
CASSDQGPNIQYF,TGTGCCAGCAGTGACCAGGGTCCGAACATTCAGTACTTC,-,TRBV6-2/TRBV6-3,-,TRBJ2-4
CAWSPRGVSNQPQHF,TGTGCCTGGAGCCCGCGCGGGGTTAGCAATCAGCCCCAGCATTTT,-,TRBV30,-,TRBJ1-5
CASTKGQTYEQYF,TGTGCCAGCACCAAGGGACAGACCTACGAGCAGTACTTC,few,TRBV11-2,TRBD1,TRBJ2-7
CASRRTGTFEQYF,TGTGCCAGCAGACGAACAGGGACGTTCGAGCAGTACTTC,-,TRBV6-5,-,TRBJ2-7
CASSLARQGVQETQYF,TGTGCCAGCAGCTTGGCGCGACAGGGGGTCCAAGAGACCCAGTACTTC,-,TRBV5-5,TRBD1,TRBJ2-5
CASSLGGISGNTIYF,TGTGCCAGCAGCTTAGGCGGCATCTCGGGAAACACCATATATTTT,-,TRBV7-2,-,TRBJ1-3
CASSQDELSYNEQFF,TGTGCCAGCAGCCAAGATGAACTCTCCTACAATGAGCAGTTCTTC,-,TRBV3-1/TRBV3-2,-,TRBJ2-1
CASSYSKLHEQFF,TGTGCCAGCAGTTACTCGAAACTCCATGAGCAGTTCTTC,-,TRBV6-5,-,TRBJ2-1
CASSLGQGYNEQFF,TGCGCCAGCAGCTTGGGACAGGGGTACAATGAGCAGTTCTTC,few,TRBV5-1,TRBD1,TRBJ2-1
CASSVLVEQYF,TGTGCCAGCAGTGTACTTGTCGAGCAGTACTTC,-,TRBV2,-,TRBJ2-7
CASRSSGSIQYF,TGTGCCAGCAGATCTAGCGGGAGCATTCAGTACTTC,-,TRBV28,TRBD2,TRBJ2-4
CASSIGRTSGTYNEQFF,TGTGCCAGTAGTATAGGGCGGACTAGCGGCACCTACAATGAGCAGTTCTTC,-,TRBV19,TRBD2,TRBJ2-1
CASSQAGLDQPQHF,TGCGCCAGCAGCCAAGCAGGTTTGGATCAGCCCCAGCATTTT,-,TRBV4-1,-,TRBJ1-5
CASSMKREGPPDTQYF,TGTGCCAGTAGTATGAAGAGGGAGGGCCCCCCAGATACGCAGTATTTT,-,TRBV19,TRBD2,TRBJ2-3
CASSSRGLYEQYF,TGTGCCAGCAGCTCCAGGGGGCTCTACGAGCAGTACTTC,-,TRBV3-1/TRBV3-2,TRBD1,TRBJ2-7
CASSLGMTGYGETQYF,TGTGCTAGCAGCTTGGGGATGACAGGGTACGGGGAGACCCAGTACTTC,-,TRBV7-7,TRBD1,TRBJ2-5
CASSLVGATNEKLFF,TGTGCCAGCAGTTTAGTAGGGGCAACTAATGAAAAACTGTTTTTT,-,TRBV28,-,TRBJ1-4
CASSMGSGRNTEAFF,TGTGCCAGCAGTATGGGGAGCGGACGCAACACTGAAGCTTTCTTT,-,TRBV25-1,-,TRBJ1-1
CSVQKGQGSGKLFF,TGCAGCGTTCAGAAGGGACAGGGGAGCGGAAAACTGTTTTTT,-,TRBV29-1,TRBD1,TRBJ1-4
CASRTTGGSTYEQYF,TGTGCCAGCAGGACAACAGGGGGGTCCACCTACGAGCAGTACTTC,-,TRBV5-6,TRBD1,TRBJ2-7
CASSQRSPGELFF,TGTGCCAGCAGCCAACGTTCCCCCGGGGAGCTGTTTTTT,-,TRBV3-1/TRBV3-2,-,TRBJ2-2
CASSAGATNEKLFF,TGTGCCAGCAGCGCCGGTGCAACTAATGAAAAACTGTTTTTT,-,TRBV7-2,-,TRBJ1-4
CASSKVRTSGSRFVIDEQFF,TGTGCCAGCAGCAAAGTTCGGACTAGCGGGAGTAGATTCGTAATCGATGAGCAGTTCTTC,-,TRBV21-1,-,TRBJ2-1
CASSFSRNTEAFF,TGTGCCAGCAGTTTTAGTCGGAACACTGAAGCTTTCTTT,few,TRBV27,-,TRBJ1-1
CASSFIRGEETQYF,TGTGCCAGCAGCTTTATTCGGGGAGAAGAGACCCAGTACTTC,many,TRBV11-3,-,TRBJ2-5
CASSTTSGRASEQFF,TGTGCCAGTAGTACGACTAGCGGGAGGGCCTCTGAGCAGTTCTTC,-,TRBV19,TRBD2,TRBJ2-1